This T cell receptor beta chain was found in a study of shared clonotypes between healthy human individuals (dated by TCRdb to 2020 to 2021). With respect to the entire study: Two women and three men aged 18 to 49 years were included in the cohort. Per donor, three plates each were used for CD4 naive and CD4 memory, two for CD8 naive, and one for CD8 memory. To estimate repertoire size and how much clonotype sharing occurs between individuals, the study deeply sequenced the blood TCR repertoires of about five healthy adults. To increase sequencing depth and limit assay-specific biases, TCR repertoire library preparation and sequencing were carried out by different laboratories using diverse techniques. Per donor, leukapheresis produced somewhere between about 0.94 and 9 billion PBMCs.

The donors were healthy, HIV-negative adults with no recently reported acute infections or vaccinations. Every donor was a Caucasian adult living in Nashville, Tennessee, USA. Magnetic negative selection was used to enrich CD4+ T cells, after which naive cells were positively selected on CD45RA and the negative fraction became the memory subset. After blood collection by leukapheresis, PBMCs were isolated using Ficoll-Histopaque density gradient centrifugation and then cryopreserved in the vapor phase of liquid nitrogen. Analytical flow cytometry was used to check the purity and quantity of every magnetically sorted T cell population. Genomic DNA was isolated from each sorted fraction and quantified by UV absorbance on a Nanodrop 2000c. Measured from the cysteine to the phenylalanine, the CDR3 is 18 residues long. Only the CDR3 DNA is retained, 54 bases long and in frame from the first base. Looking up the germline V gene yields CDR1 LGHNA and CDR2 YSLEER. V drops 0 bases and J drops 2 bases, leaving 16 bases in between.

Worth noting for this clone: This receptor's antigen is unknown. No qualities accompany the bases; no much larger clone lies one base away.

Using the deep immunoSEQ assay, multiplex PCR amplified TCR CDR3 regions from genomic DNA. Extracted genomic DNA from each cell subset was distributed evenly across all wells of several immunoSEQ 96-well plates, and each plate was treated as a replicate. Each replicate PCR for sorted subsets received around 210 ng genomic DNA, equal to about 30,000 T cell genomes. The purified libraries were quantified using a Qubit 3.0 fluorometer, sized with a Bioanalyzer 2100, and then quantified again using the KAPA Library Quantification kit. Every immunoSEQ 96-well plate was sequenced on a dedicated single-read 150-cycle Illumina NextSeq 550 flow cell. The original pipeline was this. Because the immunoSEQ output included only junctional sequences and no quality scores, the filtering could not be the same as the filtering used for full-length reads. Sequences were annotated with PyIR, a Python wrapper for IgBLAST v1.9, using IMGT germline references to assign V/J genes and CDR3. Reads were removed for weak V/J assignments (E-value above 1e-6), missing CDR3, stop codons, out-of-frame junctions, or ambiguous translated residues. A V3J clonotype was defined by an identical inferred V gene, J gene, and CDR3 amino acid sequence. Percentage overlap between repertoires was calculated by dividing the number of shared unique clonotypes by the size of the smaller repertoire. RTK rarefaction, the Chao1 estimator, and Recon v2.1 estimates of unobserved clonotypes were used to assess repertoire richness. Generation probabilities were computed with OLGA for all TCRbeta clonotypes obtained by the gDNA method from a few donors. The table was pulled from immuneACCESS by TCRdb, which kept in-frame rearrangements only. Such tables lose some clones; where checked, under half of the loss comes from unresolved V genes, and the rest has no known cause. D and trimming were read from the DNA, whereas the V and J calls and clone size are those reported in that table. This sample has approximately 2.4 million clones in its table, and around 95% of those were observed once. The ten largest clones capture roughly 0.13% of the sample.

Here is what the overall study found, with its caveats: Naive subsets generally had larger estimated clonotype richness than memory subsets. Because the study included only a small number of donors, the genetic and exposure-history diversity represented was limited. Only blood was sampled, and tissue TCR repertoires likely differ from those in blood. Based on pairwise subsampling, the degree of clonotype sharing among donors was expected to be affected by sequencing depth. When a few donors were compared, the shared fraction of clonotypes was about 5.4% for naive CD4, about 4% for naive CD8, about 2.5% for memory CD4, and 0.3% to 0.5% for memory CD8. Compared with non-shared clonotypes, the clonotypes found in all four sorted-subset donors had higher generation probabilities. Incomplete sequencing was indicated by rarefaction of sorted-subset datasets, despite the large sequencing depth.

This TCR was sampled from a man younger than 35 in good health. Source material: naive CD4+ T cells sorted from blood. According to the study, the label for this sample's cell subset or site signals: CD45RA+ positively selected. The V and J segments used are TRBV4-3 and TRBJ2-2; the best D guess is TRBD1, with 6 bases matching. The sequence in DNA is TGCGCCAGCAGCCAAGATCTGGCAGGGGTCATAAACACCGGGGAGCTGTTTTTT. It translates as CASSQDLAGVINTGELFF.